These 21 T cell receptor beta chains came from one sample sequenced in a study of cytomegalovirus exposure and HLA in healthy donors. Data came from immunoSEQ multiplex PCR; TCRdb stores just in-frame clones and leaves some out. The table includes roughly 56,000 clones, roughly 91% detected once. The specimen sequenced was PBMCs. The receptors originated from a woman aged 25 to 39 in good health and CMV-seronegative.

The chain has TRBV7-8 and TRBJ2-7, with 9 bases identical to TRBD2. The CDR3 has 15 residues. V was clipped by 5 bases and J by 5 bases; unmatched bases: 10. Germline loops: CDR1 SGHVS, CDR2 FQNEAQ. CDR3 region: CASSLSGGRAHEQYF. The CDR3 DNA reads TGTGCCAGCAGCCTCTCTGGCGGGAGGGCGCACGAGCAGTACTTC.

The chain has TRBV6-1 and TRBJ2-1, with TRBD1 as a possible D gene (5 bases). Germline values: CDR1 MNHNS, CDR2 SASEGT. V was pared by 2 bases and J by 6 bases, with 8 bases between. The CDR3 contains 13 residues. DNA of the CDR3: TGTGCCAGCAGTGAAAGGCAGGGCAATGAGCAGTTCTTC. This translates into CASSERQGNEQFF.

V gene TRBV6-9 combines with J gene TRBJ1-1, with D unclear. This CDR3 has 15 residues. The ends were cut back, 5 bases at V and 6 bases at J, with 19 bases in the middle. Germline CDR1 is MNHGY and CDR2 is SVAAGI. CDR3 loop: CASSPLPGPASEAFF. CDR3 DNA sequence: TGTGCCAGCAGTCCCCTTCCTGGGCCCGCTTCTGAAGCTTTCTTT.

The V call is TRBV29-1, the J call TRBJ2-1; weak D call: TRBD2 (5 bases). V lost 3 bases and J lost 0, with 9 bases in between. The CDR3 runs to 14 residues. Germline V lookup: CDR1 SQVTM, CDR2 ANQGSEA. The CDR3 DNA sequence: TGCAGCGTTGACCGGAGCGGCTCCTACAATGAGCAGTTCTTC. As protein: CSVDRSGSYNEQFF.

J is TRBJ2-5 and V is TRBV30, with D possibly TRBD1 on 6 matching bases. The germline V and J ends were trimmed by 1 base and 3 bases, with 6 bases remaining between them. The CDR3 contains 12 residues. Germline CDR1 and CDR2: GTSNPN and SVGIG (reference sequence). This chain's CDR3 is CAWSAGEETQYF. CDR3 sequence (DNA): TGTGCCTGGAGTGCAGGGGAAGAGACCCAGTACTTC.

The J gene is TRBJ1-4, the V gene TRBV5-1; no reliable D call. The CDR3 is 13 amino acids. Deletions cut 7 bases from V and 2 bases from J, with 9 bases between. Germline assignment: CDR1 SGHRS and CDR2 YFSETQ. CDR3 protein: CASSRVTNEKLFF. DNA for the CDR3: TGCGCCAGCTCGAGGGTGACTAATGAAAAACTGTTTTTT. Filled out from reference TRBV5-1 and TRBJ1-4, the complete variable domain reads KAGVTQTPRYLIKTRGQQVTLSCSPISGHRSVSWYQQTPGQGLQFLFEYFSETQRNKGNFPGRFSGRQFSNSRSEMNVSTLELGDSALYLCASSRVTNEKLFFGSGTQLSVL.

CDR3 coding DNA: TGTGCCAGCAGCTTGGCTCCCGGGACTAGCACTGAGCAGTTCTTC. Its protein is CASSLAPGTSTEQFF. The rearrangement uses TRBV5-4 and TRBJ2-1; 9 bases are shared with TRBD2. The germline gives CDR1 SGHNT, CDR2 YYREEE (reference sequence). The CDR3 is made up of 15 amino acids. V lost 0 bases and J lost 9; bases outside the gene matches: 7.

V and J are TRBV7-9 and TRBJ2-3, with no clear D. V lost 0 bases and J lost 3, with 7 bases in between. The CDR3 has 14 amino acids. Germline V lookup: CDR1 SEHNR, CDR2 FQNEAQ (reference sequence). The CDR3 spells CASSLAAATDTQYF. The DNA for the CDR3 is TGTGCCAGCAGCTTAGCCGCGGCAACAGATACGCAGTATTTT.

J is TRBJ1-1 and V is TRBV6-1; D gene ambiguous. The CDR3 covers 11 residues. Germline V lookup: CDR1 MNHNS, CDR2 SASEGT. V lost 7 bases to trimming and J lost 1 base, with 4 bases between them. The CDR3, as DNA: TGTGCCAGCAACAGGAACACTGAAGCTTTCTTT. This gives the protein CASNRNTEAFF.

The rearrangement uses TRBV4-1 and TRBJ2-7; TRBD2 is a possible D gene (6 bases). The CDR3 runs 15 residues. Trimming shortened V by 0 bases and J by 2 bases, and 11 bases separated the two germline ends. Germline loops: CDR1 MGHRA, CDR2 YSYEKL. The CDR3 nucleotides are TGCGCCAGCAGCCAAGAGACGGGAGCACCCTACGAGCAGTACTTC. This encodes CASSQETGAPYEQYF.

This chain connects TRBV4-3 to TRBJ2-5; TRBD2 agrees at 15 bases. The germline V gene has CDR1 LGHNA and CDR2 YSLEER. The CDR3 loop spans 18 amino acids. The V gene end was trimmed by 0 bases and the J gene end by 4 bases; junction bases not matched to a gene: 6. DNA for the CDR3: TGCGCCAGCAGCCAAGAGGGACTAGCGGGAGGATTTGCAGAGACCCAGTACTTC. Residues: CASSQEGLAGGFAETQYF.

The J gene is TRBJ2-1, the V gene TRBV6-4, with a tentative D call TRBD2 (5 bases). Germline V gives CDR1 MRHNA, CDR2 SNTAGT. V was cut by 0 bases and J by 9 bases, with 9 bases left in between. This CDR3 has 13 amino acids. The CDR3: CASSDSPRGEQFF. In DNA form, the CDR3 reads TGTGCCAGCAGTGACTCCCCACGGGGTGAGCAGTTCTTC.

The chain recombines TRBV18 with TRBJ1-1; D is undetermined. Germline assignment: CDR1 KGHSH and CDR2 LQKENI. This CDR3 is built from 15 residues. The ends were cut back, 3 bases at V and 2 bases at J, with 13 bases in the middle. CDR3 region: CASSPLSGINTEAFF. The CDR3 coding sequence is TGTGCCAGCTCACCTCTAAGCGGGATTAACACTGAAGCTTTCTTT.

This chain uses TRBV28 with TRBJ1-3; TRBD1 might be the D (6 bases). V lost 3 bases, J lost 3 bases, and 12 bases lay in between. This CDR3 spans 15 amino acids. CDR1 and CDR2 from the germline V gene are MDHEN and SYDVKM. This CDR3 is CASSLGQGNGNTIYF. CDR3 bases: TGTGCCAGCAGTTTGGGGCAGGGGAATGGAAACACCATATATTTT.

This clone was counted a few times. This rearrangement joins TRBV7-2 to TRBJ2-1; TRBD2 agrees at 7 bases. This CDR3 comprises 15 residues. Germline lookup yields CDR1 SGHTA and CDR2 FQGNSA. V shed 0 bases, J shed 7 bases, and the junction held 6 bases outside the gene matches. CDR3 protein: CASSLAGGPGNEQFF. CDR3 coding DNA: TGTGCCAGCAGCTTAGCGGGAGGGCCGGGTAATGAGCAGTTCTTC. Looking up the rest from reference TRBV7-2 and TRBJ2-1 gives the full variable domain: GAGVSQSPSNKVTEKGKDVELRCDPISGHTALYWYRQSLGQGLEFLIYFQGNSAPDKSGLPSDRFSAERTGGSVSTLTIQRTQQEDSAVYLCASSLAGGPGNEQFFGPGTRLTVL.

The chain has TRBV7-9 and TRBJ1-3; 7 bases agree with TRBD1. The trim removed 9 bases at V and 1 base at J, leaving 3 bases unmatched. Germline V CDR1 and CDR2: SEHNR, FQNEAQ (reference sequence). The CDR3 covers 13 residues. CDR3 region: CASQQGSGNTIYF. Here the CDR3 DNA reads TGTGCCAGTCAACAGGGGTCTGGAAACACCATATATTTT.

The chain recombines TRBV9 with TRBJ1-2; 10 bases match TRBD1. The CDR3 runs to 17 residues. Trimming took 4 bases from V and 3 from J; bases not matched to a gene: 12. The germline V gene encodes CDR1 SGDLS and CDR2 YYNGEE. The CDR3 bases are TGTGCCAGCAGCCAACTTGGACAGGGGGATCGGGACTATGGCTACACCTTC. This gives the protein CASSQLGQGDRDYGYTF. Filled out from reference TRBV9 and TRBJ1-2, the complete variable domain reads DSGVTQTPKHLITATGQRVTLRCSPRSGDLSVYWYQQSLDQGLQFLIQYYNGEERAKGNILERFSAQQFPDLHSELNLSSLELGDSALYFCASSQLGQGDRDYGYTFGSGTRLTVV.

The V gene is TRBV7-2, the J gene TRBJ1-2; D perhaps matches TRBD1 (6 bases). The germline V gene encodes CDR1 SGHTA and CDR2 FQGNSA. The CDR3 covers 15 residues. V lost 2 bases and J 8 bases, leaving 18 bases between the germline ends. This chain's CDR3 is CASSLWAEQGFGYTF. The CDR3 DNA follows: TGTGCCAGCAGCTTATGGGCGGAACAGGGATTCGGCTACACCTTC.

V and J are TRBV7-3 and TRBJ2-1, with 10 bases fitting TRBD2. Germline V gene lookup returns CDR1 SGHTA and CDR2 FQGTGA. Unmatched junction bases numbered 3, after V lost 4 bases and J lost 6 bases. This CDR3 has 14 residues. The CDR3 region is CASSSLAGLNEQFF. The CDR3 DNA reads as TGTGCCAGCAGCTCACTAGCGGGACTCAATGAGCAGTTCTTC. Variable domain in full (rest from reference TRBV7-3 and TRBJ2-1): GAGVSQTPSNKVTEKGKYVELRCDPISGHTALYWYRQSLGQGPEFLIYFQGTGAADDSGLPNDRFFAVRPEGSVSTLKIQRTERGDSAVYLCASSSLAGLNEQFFGPGTRLTVL.

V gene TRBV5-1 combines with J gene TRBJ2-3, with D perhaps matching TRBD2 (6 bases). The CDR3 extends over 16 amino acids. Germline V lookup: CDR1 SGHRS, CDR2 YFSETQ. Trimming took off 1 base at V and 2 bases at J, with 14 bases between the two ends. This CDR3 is CASSLSGDGVTDTQYF. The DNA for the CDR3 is TGCGCCAGCAGCTTGTCGGGGGACGGGGTCACAGATACGCAGTATTTT.

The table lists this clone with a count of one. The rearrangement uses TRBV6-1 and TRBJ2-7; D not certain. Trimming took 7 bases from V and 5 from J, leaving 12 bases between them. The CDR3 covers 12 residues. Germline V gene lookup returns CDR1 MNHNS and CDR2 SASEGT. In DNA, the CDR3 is TGTGCCAGCAAAGACGCAGGCGACGAGCAGTACTTC. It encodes CASKDAGDEQYF.